The sequence of this T cell receptor beta chain was determined in a study of blood T cell repertoires in COVID-19. Background on the study: The origin of the acute and convalescent COVID-19 samples was the United States, Italy and Spain.

The V and J ends lost 2 bases and 8 bases, in that order; junction bases with no gene match: 3. Germline V lookup: CDR1 GTSNPN, CDR2 SVGIG (reference sequence). The CDR3 sequence is 14 residues long. Profiling relied on immunoSEQ multiplex PCR, and the TCRdb table lists in-frame clones only, not all of them. The repertoire includes about 290,000 clones, about nine tenths of them detected once, and around 10% sits in the top ten. The TCR comes from a young woman with COVID-19, enrolled during active disease. V and J are TRBV30 and TRBJ1-6, with TRBD1 identical over 10 bases. Sequencing was carried out using peripheral blood. CDR3 in amino acids: CAWSLGQGDSPLHF. CDR3 coding DNA: TGTGCCTGGAGTCTCGGACAGGGGGATTCACCCCTCCACTTT.